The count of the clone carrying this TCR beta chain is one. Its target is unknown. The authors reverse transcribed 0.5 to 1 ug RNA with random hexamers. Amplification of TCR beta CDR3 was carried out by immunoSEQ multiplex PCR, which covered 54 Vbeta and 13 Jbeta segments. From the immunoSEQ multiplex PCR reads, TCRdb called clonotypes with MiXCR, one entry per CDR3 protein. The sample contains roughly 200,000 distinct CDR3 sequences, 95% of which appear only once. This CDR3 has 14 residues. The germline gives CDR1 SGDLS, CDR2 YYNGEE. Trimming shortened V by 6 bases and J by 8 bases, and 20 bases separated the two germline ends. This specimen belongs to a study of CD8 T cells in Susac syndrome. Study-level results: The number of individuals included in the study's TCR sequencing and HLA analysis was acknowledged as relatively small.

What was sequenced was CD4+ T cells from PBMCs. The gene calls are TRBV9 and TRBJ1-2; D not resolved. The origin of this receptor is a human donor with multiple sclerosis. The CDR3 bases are TGTGCCAGCAACTCACCTCCGGGGTTTCGAGGCTACACCTTC. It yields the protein CASNSPPGFRGYTF.